This T cell receptor (beta chain) was sequenced during a study of blood T cell repertoires in COVID-19. The table came from immunoSEQ multiplex PCR; TCRdb's copy has only in-frame clones and leaves some out. The sample records 30,000 to 40,000 clones, approximately 95% being singletons. CDR3 length: 13 residues. Per the germline V gene, CDR1 is PRHDT and CDR2 is FYEKMQ (reference sequence). Trimming shortened V by 1 base and J by 4 bases, and 7 bases separated the two germline ends. The rearrangement joins TRBV13 to TRBJ1-2, with D possibly being TRBD1 (5 bases). The sample taken for sequencing was peripheral blood. This TCR derives from a male donor with active COVID-19. Written as DNA, the CDR3 is TGTGCCAGCAGCTTAGTCAGGGTCTATGGCTACACCTTC. Protein sequence: CASSLVRVYGYTF.